This note documents a single T cell receptor (beta chain) sequence. Its antigen is not identified. This sample is drawn from a study of tumor-infiltrating lymphocytes in primary liver carcinoma. Co-extraction of both nucleic acids (RNA and DNA) used about 19-33 mg of unsorted bulk tissue. More than 75% viable tumor cells made up every tumor sample. A primer matching the constant region was used to make TCR beta cDNA from approximately 0.45 ug of total RNA. Slightly modified ARM-PCR with three nested multiplex PCR rounds yielded TCR beta libraries. PCR rounds one and two used TRBV1-TRBV30 forward primers with a C-beta reverse primer for about 11 cycles each. TCRdb itself ran the multiplex PCR reads through MiXCR, one entry per CDR3 protein. Among 100,000 or so distinct CDR3 sequences listed, roughly 85% were seen once. This CDR3 spans 17 amino acids. Germline loops: CDR1 SQVTM, CDR2 ANQGSEA. General observations from the study: For tumor-adjacent and tumor-blood pairs, overlap was less than that seen for tumor region pairs. Top-250-clone fractions were significantly higher in tumors than in blood (p = 0.039).

Specimen: liver tumor tissue from sampling region 3. The sample's subset: tumor region T3, left-lateral pole. The V call is TRBV29-1, the J call TRBJ2-1; 8 bases agree with TRBD2. This TCR was sampled from a man aged 35-49 years with primary liver carcinoma and hepatitis B virus infection. The CDR3 bases are TGCAACGGGGGGGCGGGATGGGGAATGACGAAGAACAATGAGCAGTTCTTC. Protein: CNGGAGWGMTKNNEQFF.